This TCR beta chain was identified in a study of T cells in Graves' hyperthyroidism and ophthalmopathy. The CDR3 regions of TCR beta were amplified from RNA transcripts. Researchers ran a first-round RT-PCR on the TCR CDR3 using the HTBI primer set. MiXCR, applied by TCRdb to the multiplex PCR reads, yields one record per CDR3 protein. Of 35,000 to 40,000 distinct CDR3 sequences in the sample, 49% were seen once. The sequence was obtained from a woman in her 50s with Graves' hyperthyroidism that later progressed to Graves' ophthalmopathy. The specimen was blood.

CDR3 region: CSASGLADYEQYF. The CDR3 nucleotides are TGCAGTGCTTCGGGACTAGCGGACTACGAGCAGTACTTC. The chain joins TRBV20-1 to TRBJ2-7; 11 positions match TRBD2. The CDR3 spans 13 residues. The germline gives CDR1 DFQATT, CDR2 SNEGSKA (reference sequence). V shed 5 bases and J 3 bases; nucleotides not matched to a gene: 3.